These 8 T cell receptor beta chains were all obtained from the same sample, sequenced in a study of CXCR4 blockade with PD-1 therapy in pancreatic cancer. Data came from immunoSEQ multiplex PCR; TCRdb stores just in-frame clones and leaves some out. The repertoire holds 800 to 1,100 clones, with about 38% as singletons. The sequenced sample consisted of tumor tissue. The receptors come from a human donor with pancreatic ductal adenocarcinoma.

This clone was counted a few times. The V call is TRBV19, the J call TRBJ2-4; a weak D match, TRBD1 (7 bases). Germline V gene lookup returns CDR1 LNHDA and CDR2 SQIVND (reference sequence). V was shortened by 5 bases and J by 8 bases, with 10 bases between the two germline ends. The CDR3 is made up of 12 amino acids. CDR3 DNA sequence: TGTGCCAGTAGTCAGGGGGGTGACATTCAGTACTTC. Translating it yields CASSQGGDIQYF.

This clone is classed as medium-sized. The rearrangement uses TRBV11-3 and TRBJ1-2; D perhaps matches TRBD1 (5 bases). The CDR3 covers 14 residues. Germline V lookup: CDR1 SGHNT, CDR2 YENEEA. V was cut by 3 bases and J by 2 bases, with 10 bases left in between. This chain's CDR3 is CASSFWEGNYGYTF. CDR3 sequence (DNA): TGTGCCAGCAGCTTCTGGGAGGGGAACTATGGCTACACCTTC.

This clone appeared a few times. J is TRBJ1-6 and V is TRBV5-1; D gene uncertain. CDR1 is SGHRS, CDR2 YFSETQ, per germline. The CDR3 loop spans 14 amino acids. V was shortened by 0 bases and J by 7 bases, with 8 bases between the two germline ends. Written as DNA, the CDR3 is TGCGCCAGCAGCTTGGACGGCAACAATTCACCCCTCCACTTT. This gives the protein CASSLDGNNSPLHF.

The CDR3 reads CATSRASGGLYEQYF. The CDR3 DNA follows: TGTGCCACCAGCAGAGCTAGCGGGGGGCTCTACGAGCAGTACTTC. The V gene is TRBV15, the J gene TRBJ2-7, with 11 bases lining up with TRBD2. CDR3 length: 15 amino acids. V lost 1 base, J lost 3 bases, and 2 bases stayed unmatched. CDR1 is LNHNV, CDR2 YYDKDF, per germline (reference sequence).

This clone is hyperexpanded within its sample. The V gene is TRBV11-3, the J gene TRBJ2-7, with a weak D call TRBD2 (6 bases). The germline V gene has CDR1 SGHNT and CDR2 YENEEA. Trimming took 5 bases from V and 3 from J, leaving 14 bases between them. CDR3 length: 14 residues. The CDR3 DNA is TGTGCCAGCAGCCCCCGGTACGGGGGCTACGAGCAGTACTTC. It encodes CASSPRYGGYEQYF.

As regards this clone: Sequence at one end of the junction differs from germline and may be a read error. This chain uses TRBV10-1 with TRBJ1-1, with 8 nucleotides matching TRBD1. The CDR3 totals 14 residues. The V gene's germline CDR1 is WNHNN and CDR2 SYGVQD (reference sequence). CDR3: CVSSNRDRSAEAFF. Written as DNA, the CDR3 is TGCGTCAGCAGTAACCGGGACAGGTCGGCTGAAGCTTTCTTT.

CDR3 sequence (DNA): TGTGCCAGCAGTCCCCCGGGGGTGCTTAATGAAAAACTGTTTTTT. Amino acid sequence: CASSPPGVLNEKLFF. The chain employs TRBV28 and TRBJ1-4, with D possibly being TRBD1 (5 bases). Looked up from germline, CDR1 is MDHEN and CDR2 is SYDVKM. V lost 5 bases, J lost 4 bases, and 14 bases lay in between. The CDR3 sequence is 15 residues long.

This clone was counted between two and nine times. V and J are TRBV1 and TRBJ1-4. TRBV1 is a pseudogene segment. The CDR3 totals 17 residues. The CDR3 spells CASSQLSLGRQYGKLFF. The CDR3 region has the DNA TGCGCCAGCAGCCAATTATCCTTGGGTAGGCAATATGGAAAACTGTTTTTT.